The T cell receptor beta chain under discussion was sequenced for a study of blood T cells in healthy people across ages. Germline lookup yields CDR1 LGHNA and CDR2 YNFKEQ. The germline V and J ends were trimmed by 3 bases and 0 bases, with 9 bases remaining between them. The CDR3 contains 15 residues. The second PCR ran roughly 7 to 11 cycles with a sample-barcoded 5' primer and J-beta primers. Researchers report that a template-switch adaptor with 12 random nucleotides tagged each cDNA molecule. TCRdb independently ran MiXCR on the 5' RACE reads; one entry per CDR3 protein. The profile covers roughly 2 million distinct CDR3 sequences, with roughly 50% appearing a single time and around 2.1% taken by the ten largest. General observations from the study: Calculation of diversity from one million T cells yielded estimates considered to be underestimates.

This clonotype came up a few times. Its antigen is not identified. Every participating donor contributed roughly 9.6 milliliters of peripheral blood through a draw. The TCR originated in a woman between 40 and 50 years old in good health. The sample comprised blood. V and J are TRBV4-2 and TRBJ2-4; weak D call: TRBD1 (5 bases). CDR3 nucleotides: TGTGCCAGCAGCCAGCCAGGGCTAGCCAAAAACATTCAGTACTTC. It codes for CASSQPGLAKNIQYF.